The entry below gives a single T cell receptor (beta chain) sequence along with its context. Its antigen is not yet known. Base qualities are not at hand, and no much larger clone is one base apart. Additional DNA sequences in this sample encode the identical CDR3. The entry originates in a study of shared clonotypes between healthy human individuals (dated by TCRdb to about 2020). With regard to the full study: A couple of women and three men aged 18 to 49 years were included in the cohort. Each donor's leukapheresis produced roughly between roughly 0.9 and 9 billion PBMCs. To increase sequencing depth and limit assay-specific biases, different laboratories used diverse techniques to prepare libraries and sequence TCR repertoires. Blood TCR repertoires of roughly five healthy adults were deeply sequenced to estimate repertoire size and the extent of clonotype sharing between individuals. For each donor, CD4 naive and CD4 memory were each given three plates, CD8 naive was given two plates, and CD8 memory was given one plate.

Findings and caveats that apply to the study as a whole: Pairwise subsampling indicated that sequencing depth was expected to affect the degree of clonotype sharing among donors. When several donors were compared, the shared fraction of clonotypes was about 5% for naive CD4, around 3.6% for naive CD8, 2.3% for memory CD4, and less than 0.5% for memory CD8. Estimated clonotype richness was generally larger for naive than for memory subsets. Clonotypes shared by all four sorted-subset donors showed higher generation probabilities than non-shared clonotypes. Sampling was limited to blood, and TCR repertoires in tissue likely differ from TCR repertoires in blood. Even with the large sequencing depth, rarefaction of the sorted-subset datasets indicated that sequencing was incomplete. Because the study included only a small number of donors, the genetic and exposure-history diversity represented was limited.

The CDR3, from cysteine to phenylalanine, totals 12 residues. CDR3 DNA only is kept here, 36 bases in frame from base 1. The junction carries 6 bases between V and J, which are trimmed by 3 bases and 6 bases respectively. Via the germline V gene (reference sequence), CDR1 is MNHEY and CDR2 SMNVEV. TCR CDR3 regions were amplified from genomic DNA by multiplex PCR using the deep immunoSEQ assay. Genomic DNA extracted from each cell subset was distributed evenly over all wells of several immunoSEQ 96-well plates, and each plate served as one replicate. For sorted subsets, each replicate PCR was loaded with 200 to 250 ng genomic DNA, equivalent to 25,000 to 35,000 T cell genomes. The purified libraries were quantified using a Qubit 3.0 fluorometer, sized with a Bioanalyzer 2100, and then quantified again using the KAPA Library Quantification kit. A separate single-read 150-cycle Illumina NextSeq 550 flow cell was used to sequence each immunoSEQ 96-well plate. Turning to the authors' computational methods: The immunoSEQ output contained only junctional sequences without quality scores, so filtering could not match that applied to full-length reads. Sequences were annotated with PyIR, a Python wrapper for IgBLAST v1.9, using IMGT germline references to assign V/J genes and CDR3. Reads were removed for weak V/J assignments (E-value above 1e-6), missing CDR3, stop codons, out-of-frame junctions, or ambiguous translated residues. V3J clonotypes were defined as sequences sharing an identical inferred V gene, J gene, and CDR3 amino acid sequence. Percentage overlap between repertoires was calculated by dividing the number of shared unique clonotypes by the size of the smaller repertoire. RTK rarefaction, the Chao1 estimator, and Recon v2.1 estimates of unobserved clonotypes were used to assess repertoire richness. Generation probabilities for all TCRbeta clonotypes obtained by the gDNA method from a few donors were computed using OLGA. TCRdb retrieved this table from immuneACCESS and kept in-frame rearrangements only. Not all clones are present; in checked studies, unresolved V genes account for under half, and no reason is known for the remainder. V and J calls and clone size are copied from that table; D and trimming were computed from the DNA. This sample has approximately 1.9 million clones in its table, and roughly 95% of those were observed once. The ten most abundant clones make up under 2% of the sample.

CD8 naive samples consisted of CD45RO-negative cells that were positively selected for CCR7, yielding a CD45RA+CCR7+ population without TemRA cells. The donors were healthy, HIV-negative adults with no recently reported acute infections or vaccinations. Every donor was a Caucasian adult living in Nashville, Tennessee, USA. Blood was collected by leukapheresis, and PBMCs were isolated by Ficoll-Histopaque density gradient centrifugation and then cryopreserved in liquid nitrogen vapor phase. Analytical flow cytometry was used to check the purity and quantity of every magnetically sorted T cell population. Genomic DNA was isolated from each sorted fraction and quantified by UV absorbance on a Nanodrop 2000c.

This TCR derives from a man aged 18 to 29 in good health. Some clones in this sample may be carry-over from other donors' samples. Sequencing was carried out using naive CD8+ T cells from PBMCs. The intended sense of this specimen's cell subset or site label: CD45RA+CCR7+. The sequence links TRBV27 to TRBJ2-1; too little of a D gene remains to name it. The CDR3 loop reads CASSFLGNEQFF. The DNA sequence is as follows: TGTGCCAGCAGTTTTTTGGGCAATGAGCAGTTCTTC.